The 25 T cell receptor beta chains reported below all come from one sample, sequenced in a study of T cell responses to AZD1222 COVID-19 vaccine (dated by TCRdb to about 2021). Library preparation used the immunoSEQ multiplex PCR assay. TCRdb provides this immuneACCESS table in a form limited to in-frame rearrangements. Some clones are lacking; in checked studies, under half of them reflect an unresolved V gene, and why the rest are absent is not known. The sample includes 140,000 to 150,000 clones, with roughly 90% observed a single time. About 3.7% of the sample is held by the ten biggest clonotypes. The label giving this sample's time point can be read as: baseline before first vaccination. Sequencing used peripheral blood, obtained on day 0 of AZD1222 vaccination. These receptors all stem from an adult in good health.

The rearrangement uses TRBV24-1 and TRBJ2-7, with 8 bases lining up with TRBD2. CDR3 length equals 14 residues. The ends lost 8 bases at V and 2 bases at J; junction bases unmatched: 7. Germline V CDR1 and CDR2: KGHDR, SFDVKD. The CDR3 here is CATTSLAVPYEQYF. The CDR3, as DNA: TGTGCCACCACGTCACTAGCGGTTCCCTACGAGCAGTACTTC.

The chain joins TRBV28 to TRBJ2-5; TRBD2 matches at 13 bases. The CDR3 has 16 amino acids. V gave up 5 bases and J gave up 6 bases; unmatched junction bases: 9. In germline, CDR1 is MDHEN, CDR2 SYDVKM. The CDR3 here is CASSARGLAGLKTQYF. The CDR3 coding sequence is TGTGCCAGCAGTGCCCGGGGACTAGCGGGGCTCAAGACCCAGTACTTC. The variable domain in full, with the rest retrieved from reference TRBV28 and TRBJ2-5, is DVKVTQSSRYLVKRTGEKVFLECVQDMDHENMFWYRQDPGLGLRLIYFSYDVKMKEKGDIPEGYSVSREKKERFSLILESASTNQTSMYLCASSARGLAGLKTQYFGPGTRLLVL.

J is TRBJ1-2 and V is TRBV7-2; no definite D call. Germline V gene lookup returns CDR1 SGHTA and CDR2 FQGNSA. The CDR3 has 15 residues. V gave up 5 bases and J gave up 0 bases, with 13 bases separating them. DNA for the CDR3: TGTGCCAGCAGCCCGTATTTTACCCCTAACTATGGCTACACCTTC. Its translation: CASSPYFTPNYGYTF.

The rearrangement uses TRBV7-6 and TRBJ2-3, with 8 bases aligning to TRBD1. The CDR3 consists of 13 residues. Looked up from germline, CDR1 is SGHVS and CDR2 is FNYEAQ. Trimming removed 5 bases from V and 10 bases from J; junction bases left unmatched: 8. The chain's CDR3 is CASSPGGGPPQYF. The CDR3 nucleotides are TGTGCCAGCAGCCCAGGGGGCGGACCACCGCAGTATTTT.

The chain recombines TRBV19 with TRBJ1-2; 7 bases agree with TRBD1. Germline V CDR1 and CDR2: LNHDA, SQIVND (reference sequence). This CDR3 is built from 14 residues. The V and J ends lost 4 bases and 3 bases, in that order; junction bases with no gene match: 5. This CDR3 is CASSRTGNHYGYTF. CDR3 DNA: TGTGCCAGTAGTAGGACAGGAAACCACTATGGCTACACCTTC.

The V call is TRBV3-1 (or the pseudogene TRBV3-2), the J call TRBJ2-3; 7 bases align to TRBD2. The CDR3 loop spans 18 amino acids. V gave up 0 bases and J gave up 2 bases; unmatched junction bases: 11. In germline, CDR1 is LGHDT, CDR2 YNNKEL (reference sequence). The CDR3: CASSQEPLKRDDTDTQYF. As DNA, the CDR3 is TGTGCCAGCAGCCAAGAGCCCCTTAAGCGGGATGACACAGATACGCAGTATTTT.

The chain employs TRBV30 and TRBJ1-2, with D unclear. Looked up from germline, CDR1 is GTSNPN and CDR2 is SVGIG (reference sequence). The CDR3 runs to 12 residues. The V end was cut by 5 bases, the J end by 2 bases, with 9 bases between. In DNA form, the CDR3 reads TGTGCCTGGGTCAGAGAGAACTATGGCTACACCTTC. Encoded protein: CAWVRENYGYTF.

The V gene is TRBV19, the J gene TRBJ2-1, with D tentatively TRBD1 or TRBD2 (5 bases each). V was clipped by 8 bases and J by 1 base, with 15 bases between them. This CDR3 comprises 15 residues. CDR1 and CDR2 (germline): LNHDA, SQIVND (reference sequence). This CDR3 is CASVDGTVSYNEQFF. CDR3 coding DNA: TGTGCCAGTGTGGACGGGACCGTTTCCTACAATGAGCAGTTCTTC.

The chain combines TRBV6-4 with TRBJ2-2, with D tentatively TRBD1 (6 bases). CDR1 MRHNA and CDR2 SNTAGT come from the germline V gene. V was cut by 3 bases and J by 4 bases, with 15 bases left in between. The CDR3 totals 16 residues. CDR3 sequence reads: CASSEGRGSATGELFF. Here the CDR3 DNA reads TGTGCCAGCAGTGAGGGCAGGGGATCGGCCACCGGGGAGCTGTTTTTT.

The chain joins TRBV7-8 to TRBJ2-7; unclear D gene. Trimming removed 5 bases from V and 3 bases from J, with 5 bases in between. This CDR3 is built from 11 residues. Germline CDR1 and CDR2: SGHVS and FQNEAQ. The CDR3 loop is CASSADYEQYF. CDR3 nucleotides: TGTGCCAGCAGCGCCGACTACGAGCAGTACTTC. The full variable domain, with the rest looked up from reference TRBV7-8 and TRBJ2-7, is GAGVSQSPRYKVAKRGQDVALRCDPISGHVSLFWYQQALGQGPEFLTYFQNEAQLDKSGLPSDRFFAERPEGSVSTLKIQRTQQEDSAVYLCASSADYEQYFGPGTRLTVT.

V is TRBV30 and J is TRBJ2-5, with 13 bases aligning to TRBD2. From germline, CDR1 is GTSNPN and CDR2 SVGIG (reference sequence). The CDR3 consists of 11 residues. The V and J ends lost 6 bases and 14 bases, in that order; junction bases with no gene match: 6. CDR3 residues: CACQTSGGIYF. In nucleotides, the CDR3 is TGTGCCTGTCAGACTAGCGGGGGGATCTACTTC.

On this clone itself: This same CDR3 is encoded by further DNA sequences in the sample. The rearrangement uses TRBV12-3 or TRBV12-4 and TRBJ2-7; D unclear. V shed 6 bases and J shed 0 bases, with 9 bases lying between them. CDR3 size: 13 residues. CDR3 nucleotides: TGTGCCAGCAGCTTGGGGAACTCCTACGAGCAGTACTTC. It is translated as CASSLGNSYEQYF.

J is TRBJ2-3 and V is TRBV5-1; D possibly uses TRBD1 or TRBD2 (5 bases each). Per germline, CDR1 SGHRS and CDR2 YFSETQ. This CDR3 region has 16 residues. V lost 0 bases and J lost 6, with 17 bases in between. Here the CDR3 reads CASSLGGGRPDDTQYF. The CDR3 DNA follows: TGCGCCAGCAGCTTGGGGGGCGGGCGGCCCGATGATACGCAGTATTTT.

The chain combines TRBV29-1 with TRBJ1-1; 7 bases are a match to TRBD1. The J segment lost 4 bases and the V segment lost 0 bases, leaving 8 bases of the junction unmatched. The germline V gene has CDR1 SQVTM and CDR2 ANQGSEA. The CDR3 is 15 residues long. CDR3: CSVEDRGRFGTEAFF. The CDR3 DNA sequence: TGCAGCGTTGAAGATAGGGGGCGTTTTGGCACTGAAGCTTTCTTT.

The V gene is TRBV11-2, the J gene TRBJ2-7; 8 positions match TRBD1. Looked up from germline, CDR1 is SGHAT and CDR2 is FQNNGV. V trimming: 2 bases; J trimming: 4 bases; junction bases outside the gene matches: 10. The CDR3 totals 16 residues. CDR3 in amino acids: CASSLLLAQGAYEQYF. DNA of the CDR3: TGTGCCAGCAGCTTACTTCTGGCCCAGGGGGCTTACGAGCAGTACTTC.

The rearrangement joins TRBV21-1 to TRBJ2-7. TRBV21-1 constitutes a pseudogene. This CDR3 is 17 amino acids long. CDR3 nucleotides: TGTGCCAGCAGCATATCAAACCCGGGGGCCTCCTACTACGAGCAGTACTTC. It specifies CASSISNPGASYYEQYF.

V is TRBV19 and J is TRBJ1-4; TRBD1 is a possible D gene (5 bases). Trimming cost V 5 bases and J 8 bases, with 15 bases left between them. This CDR3 is built from 14 residues. Germline V gene sequence: CDR1 LNHDA, CDR2 SQIVND (reference sequence). The CDR3 coding sequence is TGTGCCAGTAGTTTGGGACTTCCGAAGGAAAAACTGTTTTTT. It yields the protein CASSLGLPKEKLFF.

J is TRBJ2-2 and V is TRBV6-5, with 10 bases identical to TRBD2. The CDR3 spans 15 residues. The trim removed 6 bases at V and 1 base at J, leaving 2 bases unmatched. CDR1 is MNHEY and CDR2 is SVGAGI in the germline V gene. CDR3 region: CASSRTSGNTGELFF. The CDR3 DNA reads as TGTGCCAGCAGCCGGACTAGCGGGAACACCGGGGAGCTGTTTTTT.

The J gene is TRBJ2-5, the V gene TRBV11-2, with TRBD2 identical over 13 bases. The CDR3 spans 15 residues. The junction had 2 bases not matched to a gene; V was cut back by 3 bases and J by 4 bases. Per the germline V gene, CDR1 is SGHAT and CDR2 is FQNNGV. The CDR3 DNA reads TGTGCCAGCAGCTTTACTAGCGGGAGGGGAGAGACCCAGTACTTC. Translating gives CASSFTSGRGETQYF.

The V call is TRBV27, the J call TRBJ2-2; a weak D match, TRBD1 (6 bases). Germline V lookup: CDR1 MNHEY, CDR2 SMNVEV (reference sequence). The CDR3 covers 13 residues. V was cut by 6 bases and J by 6 bases, with 11 bases left in between. This chain's CDR3 is CASRNAGAGELFF. DNA of the CDR3: TGTGCCAGCAGGAATGCAGGGGCCGGGGAGCTGTTTTTT.

The chain links TRBV2 to TRBJ1-1; 10 nucleotides align to TRBD1. CDR1 and CDR2 (germline): SNHLY, FYNNEI. Germline trimming cut 11 bases from V and 5 bases from J; bases unmatched to any gene: 8. The length of the CDR3 is 13 residues. CDR3: CAGDRGQRTEAFF. The CDR3 DNA sequence: TGTGCCGGCGACAGGGGGCAGAGGACTGAAGCTTTCTTT.

This sequence joins TRBV7-3 and TRBJ2-1; 11 bases are a match to TRBD2. CDR1 and CDR2 from the germline V gene are SGHTA and FQGTGA. Germline trimming cut 5 bases from V and 8 bases from J; bases unmatched to any gene: 8. The CDR3 extends over 15 amino acids. CDR3: CASSVGTSGWDEQFF. In DNA form, the CDR3 reads TGTGCCAGCAGCGTGGGGACTAGCGGATGGGATGAGCAGTTCTTC.

The CDR3 DNA follows: TGCGCCAGCAGCTCCCGGTATGAGCAGTTCTTC. It yields the protein CASSSRYEQFF. The chain recombines TRBV5-1 with TRBJ2-1; D not resolved. The CDR3 consists of 11 residues. V lost 3 bases, J lost 8 bases, and 6 bases lay in between. The germline V gene has CDR1 SGHRS and CDR2 YFSETQ.

The chain is built from TRBV24-1 and TRBJ2-5; either TRBD1 or TRBD2 may supply D (5 bases each). Germline lookup yields CDR1 KGHDR and CDR2 SFDVKD. The ends were cut back, 5 bases at V and 2 bases at J, with 14 bases in the middle. The CDR3 covers 15 residues. CDR3 in amino acids: CATSAGTQAQETQYF. DNA of the CDR3: TGTGCCACCAGTGCCGGGACCCAGGCTCAAGAGACCCAGTACTTC.

V gene TRBV27 combines with J gene TRBJ1-2; D remains unclear. V shed 5 bases and J shed 0 bases, with 10 bases lying between them. CDR1 MNHEY and CDR2 SMNVEV come from the germline V gene (reference sequence). CDR3 length equals 14 residues. Here the CDR3 reads CASSVRGANYGYTF. The CDR3 DNA follows: TGTGCCAGCAGTGTTCGGGGAGCTAACTATGGCTACACCTTC.